The 10 T cell receptor beta chains listed next were all sequenced from one sample in a study of blood T cell repertoires in COVID-19. The assay was immunoSEQ multiplex PCR, and TCRdb's table has in-frame clones only and misses some. The data hold around 200,000 clones, with roughly 89% observed a single time. The sequenced sample consisted of PBMCs or T cells enriched from blood (not recorded which). Receptor source: a woman between 35 and 50 years old with acute COVID-19.

The chain carries TRBV10-3 and TRBJ1-2; TRBD1 aligns across 7 bases. V gave up 6 bases and J gave up 6 bases; unmatched junction bases: 10. The CDR3 runs 14 residues. Germline values: CDR1 ENHRY, CDR2 SYGVKD. The CDR3 region has the DNA TGTGCCATCAGCGGGACAGCAGAGCGGGATGGCTACACCTTC. Translated: CAISGTAERDGYTF.

The V and J genes are TRBV5-1 and TRBJ2-7, with D maybe TRBD1 (5 bases). CDR1 and CDR2 (germline): SGHRS, YFSETQ. The germline V and J ends were trimmed by 0 bases and 2 bases, with 12 bases remaining between them. This CDR3 region has 15 residues. CDR3 sequence reads: CASSLDAGITYEQYF. The CDR3 bases are TGCGCCAGCAGCTTGGATGCAGGGATCACCTACGAGCAGTACTTC.

This sequence joins TRBV5-1 and TRBJ1-5; 7 bases are a match to TRBD1. V lost 4 bases and J lost 5; bases outside the gene matches: 12. CDR3 size: 16 residues. The germline V gene encodes CDR1 SGHRS and CDR2 YFSETQ. CDR3 sequence (DNA): TGCGCCAGCAGCCCGGGGAGGTTCCAGGGGGATCAGCCCCAGCATTTT. This gives the protein CASSPGRFQGDQPQHF.

The chain uses TRBV30 and TRBJ1-1; D remains ambiguous. The CDR3 contains 13 residues. V was clipped by 1 base and J by 1 base, with 7 bases between them. Germline V lookup: CDR1 GTSNPN, CDR2 SVGIG (reference sequence). Written as DNA, the CDR3 is TGTGCCTGGAGTGAGCAGGAGAACACTGAAGCTTTCTTT. Its protein is CAWSEQENTEAFF.

The chain couples TRBV9 to TRBJ2-5; 9 bases line up with TRBD1. J lost 3 bases, V lost 3 bases, and 6 bases had no gene match. The CDR3 is 15 amino acids. Per the germline V gene, CDR1 is SGDLS and CDR2 is YYNGEE. CDR3 residues: CASSAHRGREETQYF. The CDR3 nucleotides are TGTGCCAGCAGCGCTCACAGGGGGCGCGAAGAGACCCAGTACTTC.

A few counts support this clone. The chain is built from TRBV5-3 and TRBJ2-2; D is possibly TRBD2 (5 bases). TRBV5-3 is noted as an ORF with a role that remains uncertain. The CDR3 totals 14 residues. Trimming left V 4 bases short and J 7 bases short, with 14 bases between. The DNA for the CDR3 is TGTGCCAGAAGCCCCTCCGTGAGGGTCGGGGAGCTGTTTTTT. This gives the protein CARSPSVRVGELFF.

The chain links TRBV14 to TRBJ1-6; no clear D. Germline CDR1 SGHDN, CDR2 FVKESK. V gave up 1 base and J gave up 0 bases, with 10 bases separating them. This CDR3 has 17 residues. This chain's CDR3 is CASSQVRGSSYNSPLHF. CDR3 coding DNA: TGTGCCAGCAGCCAAGTGAGAGGGAGCTCCTATAATTCACCCCTCCACTTT.

The chain couples TRBV19 to TRBJ1-1, with D hard to call. Germline assignment: CDR1 LNHDA and CDR2 SQIVND (reference sequence). Between the trimmed V and J ends, which lost 5 bases and 10 bases, there was a span of 11 bases. The CDR3 runs 11 residues. This CDR3 is CASSVGLLAFF. The CDR3 bases are TGTGCCAGTAGTGTCGGTCTTCTAGCTTTCTTT. Supplemented by reference TRBV19 and TRBJ1-1, the full variable domain reads DGGITQSPKYLFRKEGQNVTLSCEQNLNHDAMYWYRQDPGQGLRLIYYSQIVNDFQKGDIAEGYSVSREKKESFPLTVTSAQKNPTAFYLCASSVGLLAFFGQGTRLTVV.

V and J are TRBV15 and TRBJ1-1; no firm D call. Germline V gene data show CDR1 as LNHNV and CDR2 as YYDKDF (reference sequence). V lost 0 bases and J lost 10, with 9 bases in between. The CDR3 length is 12 residues. This chain's CDR3 is CATSRDGRGAFF. CDR3 bases: TGTGCCACCAGCAGAGATGGGCGGGGAGCTTTCTTT. Drawing the rest from reference TRBV15 and TRBJ1-1, the complete variable domain is DAMVIQNPRYQVTQFGKPVTLSCSQTLNHNVMYWYQQKSSQAPKLLFHYYDKDFNNEADTPDNFQSRRPNTSFCFLDIRSPGLGDTAMYLCATSRDGRGAFFGQGTRLTVV.

The V call is TRBV9, the J call TRBJ1-2, with 8 bases fitting TRBD1. The V segment lost 2 bases and the J segment 7 bases; nucleotides outside the gene matches: 4. The CDR3 sequence is 13 residues long. Germline V CDR1 and CDR2: SGDLS, YYNGEE. CDR3 sequence (DNA): TGTGCCAGCAGCGTGACAGGGGACGGTGGCTACACCTTC. The encoded protein is CASSVTGDGGYTF.